Listed below are T cell receptor beta chains from one sample, sequenced in a study of tumor T cells in aggressive B-cell lymphoma. Produced via immunoSEQ multiplex PCR; TCRdb's table is partial and in-frame only. The data show 6,000 to 8,500 clones, around 86% seen once. The sample was tumor tissue. Source of these receptors: an adult with diffuse large B cell lymphoma. Both conserved end residues are part of each CDR3. Fields, in order: D gene, V gene, J gene, clone size, CDR3 protein, CDR3 DNA. D genes are given only for firm matches. Some rows mark clone size as missing; the rest say once, few, many or name a class of expanded clone.

>TRBD1|TRBV6-5|TRBJ1-1|.
CASSTTTGVPEAFF
TGTGCCAGCAGCACCACTACAGGGGTCCCTGAAGCTTTCTTT
>TRBD1|TRBV7-9|TRBJ2-7|.
CASSPWRGQGARGSYEQYF
TGTGCCAGCAGCCCCTGGCGCGGACAGGGGGCCCGAGGGTCCTACGAGCAGTACTTC
>.|TRBV30|TRBJ2-6|.
CACFTGANVLTF
TGTGCCTGTTTCACTGGGGCCAACGTCCTGACTTTC
>TRBD1|TRBV9|TRBJ2-5|.
CASSGGRSGQLQETQYF
TGTGCCAGCAGCGGAGGAAGATCGGGACAGCTACAAGAGACCCAGTACTTC
>.|TRBV4-3|TRBJ1-3|.
CASSHETGTPGNTIYF
TGCGCCAGCAGCCACGAAACCGGGACACCAGGAAACACCATATATTTT
>TRBD2|TRBV28|TRBJ2-7|.
CASGTSGYEQYF
TGTGCCTCAGGGACTAGCGGCTACGAGCAGTACTTC
>.|TRBV6-5|TRBJ1-5|.
CASSSGDPQQPQHF
TGTGCCAGCAGTTCCGGTGATCCCCAACAGCCCCAGCATTTT
>.|TRBV27|TRBJ2-1|once
CASNSLGGGWGEQFF
TGTGCCAGCAATTCTCTCGGGGGTGGTTGGGGTGAGCAGTTCTTC
>TRBD1|TRBV5-1|TRBJ1-4|.
CASSRDRGNEKLFF
TGCGCCAGCAGCCGGGACAGGGGAAATGAAAAACTGTTTTTT
>TRBD2|TRBV6-5|TRBJ2-1|.
CASSLLLAGSNEQFF
TGTGCCAGCAGTCTTCTTCTAGCGGGGTCAAATGAGCAGTTCTTC
>.|TRBV7-3|TRBJ2-2|.
CASSLRGPGSDTGELFF
TGTGCCAGCAGCTTAAGGGGCCCAGGTTCGGACACCGGGGAGCTGTTTTTT
>.|TRBV7-3|TRBJ2-1|.
CASSPRGSGSNEQFF
TGTGCCAGCAGCCCGCGGGGTTCCGGGTCGAATGAGCAGTTCTTC
>TRBD1|TRBV4-1|TRBJ2-7|.
CASSWDSTYEQYF
TGCGCCAGCAGCTGGGACAGTACCTACGAGCAGTACTTC
>TRBD2|TRBV27|TRBJ2-1|.
CASSFSGGTYNEQFF
TGTGCCAGCAGTTTTTCCGGGGGGACCTACAATGAGCAGTTCTTC
>TRBD2|TRBV6-5|TRBJ2-1|.
CASSYTTSGRGEQFF
TGTGCCAGCAGTTACACGACTAGCGGGAGAGGTGAGCAGTTCTTC
>.|TRBV7-9|TRBJ1-2|.
CASSLGDYYGYTF
TGTGCCAGCAGCTTAGGGGACTACTATGGCTACACCTTT
>.|TRBV7-9|TRBJ2-1|.
CASAHRDLPYNEQFF
TGTGCCAGCGCCCACAGGGACCTCCCCTACAATGAGCAGTTCTTC
>.|TRBV29-1|TRBJ1-2|.
CSVEQQGYYGYTF
TGCAGCGTTGAACAACAGGGTTACTATGGCTACACCTTC
>.|TRBV6-1|TRBJ2-7|.
CASSDWRGSYEQYF
TGTGCCAGCAGTGATTGGAGGGGATCCTACGAGCAGTACTTC
>.|TRBV9|TRBJ2-7|.
CASSVGSVISYEQYF
TGTGCCAGCAGCGTAGGCAGTGTCATATCCTACGAGCAGTACTTC
>.|TRBV7-9|TRBJ1-1|.
CASRINTEAFF
TGTGCCAGCAGAATAAACACTGAAGCTTTCTTT
>TRBD2|TRBV29-1|TRBJ2-7|.
CSVVPTSGVYEQYF
TGCAGCGTTGTTCCTACTAGCGGGGTTTACGAGCAGTACTTC
>.|TRBV7-9|TRBJ2-1|.
CASSPPAGLEQFF
TGTGCCAGCAGCCCGCCAGCAGGACTCGAGCAGTTCTTC
>.|TRBV30|TRBJ1-1|.
CAWSGGGITEAFF
TGTGCCTGGAGTGGGGGGGGGATCACTGAAGCTTTCTTT
>.|TRBV7-8|TRBJ1-2|.
CASSPNSGTWGYGYTF
TGTGCCAGCAGCCCGAATTCCGGGACATGGGGCTATGGCTACACCTTC
>.|TRBV7-6|TRBJ1-5|.
CASSLAWDKAQHF
TGTGCCAGCAGCTTAGCCTGGGACAAGGCCCAGCATTTT
>.|TRBV5-1|TRBJ2-7|.
CASSLEGGYEQYF
TGCGCCAGCAGCTTGGAGGGAGGCTACGAGCAGTACTTC
>.|TRBV6-5|TRBJ1-3|.
CASSYQWRDGNTIYF
TGTGCCAGCAGCTACCAGTGGAGAGACGGAAACACCATATATTTT
>TRBD1|TRBV5-6|TRBJ1-4|.
CASSLGTGGFWEKLFF
TGTGCCAGCAGCTTGGGGACAGGGGGCTTCTGGGAAAAACTGTTTTTT
>.|TRBV9|TRBJ1-2|.
CASSGLGGYTF
TGTGCCAGCAGCGGACTAGGAGGCTACACCTTC
>.|TRBV27|TRBJ2-5|.
CASTTGNGETQYF
TGTGCCAGCACCACAGGGAATGGTGAGACCCAGTACTTC
>.|TRBV11-3|TRBJ1-2|.
CASSLQQQGPHYGYTF
TGTGCCAGCAGCTTACAACAACAGGGACCTCACTATGGCTACACCTTC